The T cell receptor (beta chain) under discussion was sequenced for a study of blood T cell repertoires in COVID-19. For the study at large: Samples came from the United States, Italy and Spain, spanning acute and convalescent COVID-19.

This clone was detected a few times. This CDR3 spans 14 amino acids. V was pared by 5 bases and J by 8 bases, with 12 bases of the junction left unmatched. CDR1 is SGHKS, CDR2 YYEKEE, per germline (reference sequence). Sequenced by immunoSEQ multiplex PCR; TCRdb stores in-frame clones only, minus some. The table records about 49,000 clones, roughly 80% of them present only once. The gene calls are TRBV5-5 and TRBJ1-2, with TRBD1 matching 7 bases. Sequencing used peripheral blood. This receptor was taken from a woman aged 60-70 years with acute or convalescent COVID-19. This chain's CDR3 is CASRYKGTAVGYTF. In DNA, the CDR3 is TGTGCCAGCAGATATAAAGGGACAGCAGTCGGCTACACCTTC.